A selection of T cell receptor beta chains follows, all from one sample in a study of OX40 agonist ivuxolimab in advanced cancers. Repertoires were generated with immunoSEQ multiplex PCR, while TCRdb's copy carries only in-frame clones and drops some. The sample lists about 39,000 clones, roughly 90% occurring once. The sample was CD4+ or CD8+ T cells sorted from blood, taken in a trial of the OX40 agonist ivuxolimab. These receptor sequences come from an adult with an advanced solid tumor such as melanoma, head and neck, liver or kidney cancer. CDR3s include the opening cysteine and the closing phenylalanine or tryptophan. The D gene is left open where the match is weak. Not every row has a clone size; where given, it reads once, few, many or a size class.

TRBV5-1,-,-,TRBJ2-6,CASSSSSGANVLTF,TGCGCCAGCAGCTCGAGCTCTGGGGCCAACGTCCTGACTTTC
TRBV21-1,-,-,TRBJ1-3,CASSSTFRGAGWRNTIYF,TGTGCCAGCAGCTCAACCTTTCGGGGTGCAGGGTGGAGGAACACCATATATTTT
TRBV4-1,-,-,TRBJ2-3,CASSQSTASTDTQYF,TGCGCCAGCAGCCAAAGTACCGCCAGCACAGATACGCAGTATTTT
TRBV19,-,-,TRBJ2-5,CASSIYQGTQETQYF,TGTGCCAGTAGTATTTACCAAGGAACCCAAGAGACCCAGTACTTC
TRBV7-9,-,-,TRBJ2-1,CASSLGNEQFF,TGTGCCAGCAGCTTAGGGAATGAGCAGTTCTTC
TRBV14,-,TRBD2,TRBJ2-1,CASSIAGAGNEQFF,TGTGCCAGCAGCATAGCGGGGGCGGGTAATGAGCAGTTCTTC
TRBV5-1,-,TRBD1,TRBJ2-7,CASAPGTGSYEQYF,TGCGCCAGCGCCCCCGGGACAGGGTCCTACGAGCAGTACTTC
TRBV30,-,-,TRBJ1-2,CAWSVAWGYGYTF,TGTGCCTGGAGTGTAGCTTGGGGCTATGGCTACACCTTC
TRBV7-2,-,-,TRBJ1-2,CASSLLPGDSYGYTF,TGTGCCAGCAGCTTATTGCCAGGGGACTCCTATGGCTACACCTTC
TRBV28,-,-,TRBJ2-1,CASSLHSRHREINEQFF,TGTGCCAGCAGTTTGCACTCTCGACACCGCGAAATCAATGAGCAGTTCTTC
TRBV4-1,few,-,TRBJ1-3,CASSQEGSGNTIYF,TGCGCCAGCAGCCAAGAGGGCTCTGGAAACACCATATATTTT
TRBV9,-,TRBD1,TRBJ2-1,CASSNRDREGDEQFF,TGTGCCAGCTCCAACCGGGACAGGGAGGGAGACGAGCAGTTCTTC
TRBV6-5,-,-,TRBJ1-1,CASRPGPVAEAFF,TGTGCCAGCAGACCGGGCCCCGTCGCTGAAGCTTTCTTT
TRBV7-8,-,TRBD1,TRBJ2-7,CASSSRDRFYEQYF,TGTGCCAGCAGCTCCCGGGACAGATTTTACGAGCAGTACTTC
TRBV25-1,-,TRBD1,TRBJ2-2,CASSDPPTGENTGELFF,TGTGCCAGCAGTGACCCTCCTACAGGGGAGAACACCGGGGAGCTGTTTTTT
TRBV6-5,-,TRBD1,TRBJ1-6,CASGTGGYNSPLHF,TGTGCCAGCGGAACAGGGGGCTATAATTCACCCCTCCACTTT
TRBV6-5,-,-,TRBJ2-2,CASSYGRIGELFF,TGTGCCAGCAGTTACGGGAGAATCGGGGAGCTGTTTTTT
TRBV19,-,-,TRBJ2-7,CASIRRARWYEQYF,TGTGCCAGTATCAGGAGGGCCCGTTGGTACGAGCAGTACTTC
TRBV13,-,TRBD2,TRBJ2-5,CASSARTSGMVAQYF,TGTGCCAGCAGCGCTAGGACTAGCGGGATGGTGGCCCAGTACTTC
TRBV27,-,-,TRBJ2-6,CASRVGSSGANVLTF,TGTGCCAGCAGGGTGGGATCCTCTGGGGCCAACGTCCTGACTTTC
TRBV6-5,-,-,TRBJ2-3,CASRGRSGVDTQYF,TGTGCCAGCCGGGGGAGATCCGGGGTCGATACGCAGTATTTT
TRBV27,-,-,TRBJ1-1,CASSSAGTNTEAFF,TGTGCCAGCAGTTCCGCGGGCACGAACACTGAAGCTTTCTTT
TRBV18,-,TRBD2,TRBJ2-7,CASSGGGASSYEQYF,TGTGCCAGCTCGGGGGGAGGGGCCAGCTCCTACGAGCAGTACTTC
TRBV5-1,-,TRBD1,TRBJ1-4,CASKGQGPFNSEKLFF,TGCGCCAGCAAAGGACAGGGCCCTTTTAATTCTGAAAAACTGTTTTTT